This section outlines one T cell receptor (beta chain) sequence together with its context. Antigen specificity is unknown. TCRbeta CDR3 was sequenced at survey depth with template counts. Sequenced by immunoSEQ multiplex PCR; TCRdb stores in-frame clones only, minus some. In the table there are more than 5,500 clones, over 70% of which are singletons. This CDR3 has 12 amino acids. CDR1 and CDR2 (germline): SGHRS, YFSETQ. With 0 bases removed from V and 5 bases from J, the gap between germline ends came to 4 bases. The data stem from a study of tissue T cells after allogeneic stem cell transplantation. Study findings and constraints: The patient cohort was small and clinically heterogeneous, with limited sampling depth.

The TCR sequence derives from a male patient over 55 with steroid-refractory graft-versus-host disease after an allogeneic stem cell transplant. T cells may partly derive from the graft donor. This chain connects TRBV5-1 to TRBJ2-3; D gene ambiguous. Sequencing used skin, obtained at autopsy. CDR3: CASSLVLDTQYF. The CDR3, as DNA: TGCGCCAGCAGCTTGGTTCTAGATACGCAGTATTTT.